Described below is a single T cell receptor (beta chain) sequence and its context. The antigen is unknown. The junction does not match germline at one end; this may be a read error. This specimen comes from a study of tumor-infiltrating lymphocytes in primary liver carcinoma. Study-level information: Patients comprised men and women whose ages fell between 30 and 69 years. Sample yields, roughly 3.5 to 7.5 million productive TCRbeta reads, were similar across the tissue types.

The CDR3 extends over 18 amino acids. CDR1 is LGHNA and CDR2 is YNFKEQ in the germline V gene. The study, taken as a whole, reports: The overlap of tumor-adjacent and tumor-blood pairs was smaller than that of tumor region pairs.

TCR beta cDNA was prepared out of approximately 500 ng total RNA by means of a constant-region primer. Three rounds of nested multiplex PCR with slightly modified ARM-PCR produced TCR beta libraries. TRBV1-TRBV30 forward and Cbeta reverse primers drove the first two roughly 10-cycle rounds. Via MiXCR, TCRdb re-called the multiplex PCR reads, giving one row per CDR3 protein. Found here are 330,000 or so distinct CDR3 sequences, approximately 65% of them singletons; the top ten hold about 6.5%. For blood RNA, unsorted whole blood served as the source, and germline DNA was extracted too. The sequenced sample consisted of peripheral blood. The gene calls are TRBV4-2 and TRBJ2-2; possible D gene TRBD1, 6 bases. The TCR comes from a man aged 35-49 years with primary liver carcinoma and hepatitis B virus infection. The DNA of the CDR3 is TGTACCAGCAGCCCAACCGGGACACCAGTCTCGAACACCGGGGAGCTGTTTTTT. Its translation is CTSSPTGTPVSNTGELFF.